This T cell receptor (beta chain) was identified during a study of cytomegalovirus exposure and HLA in healthy donors. The CDR3 has 16 residues. The germline V gene encodes CDR1 SGHRS and CDR2 YFSETQ. The V gene end was trimmed by 3 bases and the J gene end by 1 base; junction bases not matched to a gene: 5. The PCR ran on 60 Vbeta and 13 Jbeta primers. Measured with immunoSEQ multiplex PCR; TCRdb has only the in-frame clones, and not every one. The data show 150,000 to 180,000 clones, 74% seen once. The V gene is TRBV5-1, the J gene TRBJ2-7, with 12 bases identical to TRBD2. Material: PBMCs. This sequence was found in a man aged 25-45 years in good health and CMV-seronegative. The CDR3, as DNA: TGCGCCAGCAGCTCTCTAGCGGGGGGGTTGTCCTACGAGCAGTACTTC. Translating gives CASSSLAGGLSYEQYF. Combining the CDR3 with reference TRBV5-1 and TRBJ2-7 gives the whole variable domain KAGVTQTPRYLIKTRGQQVTLSCSPISGHRSVSWYQQTPGQGLQFLFEYFSETQRNKGNFPGRFSGRQFSNSRSEMNVSTLELGDSALYLCASSSLAGGLSYEQYFGPGTRLTVT.